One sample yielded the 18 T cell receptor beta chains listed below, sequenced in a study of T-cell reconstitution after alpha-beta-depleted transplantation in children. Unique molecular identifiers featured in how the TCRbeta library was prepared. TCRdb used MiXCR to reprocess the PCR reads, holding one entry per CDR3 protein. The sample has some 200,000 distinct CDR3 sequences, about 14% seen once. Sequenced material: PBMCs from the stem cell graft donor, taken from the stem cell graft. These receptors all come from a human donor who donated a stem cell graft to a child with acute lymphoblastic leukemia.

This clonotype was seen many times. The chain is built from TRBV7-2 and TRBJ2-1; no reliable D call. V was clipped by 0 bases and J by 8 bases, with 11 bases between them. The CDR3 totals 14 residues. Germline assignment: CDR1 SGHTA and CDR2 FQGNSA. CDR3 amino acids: CASSLAPAVDEQFF. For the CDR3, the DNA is TGTGCCAGCAGCTTAGCGCCTGCCGTGGATGAGCAGTTCTTC.

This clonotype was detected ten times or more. CDR3 loop: CASSLLGSHNEQFF. The CDR3 DNA reads TGCGCCAGCAGCTTGCTCGGCAGTCACAATGAGCAGTTCTTC. The V call is TRBV5-1, the J call TRBJ2-1; D gene uncertain. This CDR3 has 14 residues. V was clipped by 1 base and J by 5 bases, with 10 bases between them. Germline V gene sequence: CDR1 SGHRS, CDR2 YFSETQ.

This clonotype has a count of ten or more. DNA for the CDR3: TGTGCCTGGAGTGTAAGTTGGGTGAATACGCAGTATTTT. The encoded protein is CAWSVSWVNTQYF. The rearrangement uses TRBV30 and TRBJ2-3; D is unresolved. The germline CDR1 and CDR2 sequences are GTSNPN and SVGIG (reference sequence). The CDR3 extends over 13 amino acids. Trimming cost V 0 bases and J 7 bases, with 11 bases left between them.

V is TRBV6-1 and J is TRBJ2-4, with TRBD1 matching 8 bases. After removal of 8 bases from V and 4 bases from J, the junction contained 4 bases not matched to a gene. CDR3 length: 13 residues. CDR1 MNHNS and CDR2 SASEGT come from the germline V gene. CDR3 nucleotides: TGTGCCAGCGCGGACAGGGAAAAAAACATTCAGTACTTC. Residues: CASADREKNIQYF.

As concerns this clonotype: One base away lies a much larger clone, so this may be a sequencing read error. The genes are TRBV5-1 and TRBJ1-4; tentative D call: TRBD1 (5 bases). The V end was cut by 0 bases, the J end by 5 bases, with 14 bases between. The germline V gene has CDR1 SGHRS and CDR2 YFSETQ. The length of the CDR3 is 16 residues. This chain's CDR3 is CASSLEQAGVNEKLFF. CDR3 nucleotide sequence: TGCGCCAGCAGCTTGGAACAGGCGGGGGTAAATGAAAAACTGTTTTTT.

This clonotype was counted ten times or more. Here the CDR3 reads CASSEKEAELFF. The CDR3 nucleotides read TGTGCCAGCAGTGAAAAAGAGGCGGAGCTGTTTTTT. V is TRBV25-1 and J is TRBJ2-2; D is uncertain. The germline gives CDR1 MGHDK, CDR2 SYGVNS. Deletions cut 2 bases from V and 10 bases from J, with 8 bases between. CDR3 length: 12 amino acids.

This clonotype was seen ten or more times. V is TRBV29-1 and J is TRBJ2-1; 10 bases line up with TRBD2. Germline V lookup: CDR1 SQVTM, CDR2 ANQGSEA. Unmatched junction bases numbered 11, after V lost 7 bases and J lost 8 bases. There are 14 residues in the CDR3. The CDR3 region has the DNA TGCAGCGCGTCCCCTAGCGGGGGTTTGGATGAGCAGTTCTTC. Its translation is CSASPSGGLDEQFF.

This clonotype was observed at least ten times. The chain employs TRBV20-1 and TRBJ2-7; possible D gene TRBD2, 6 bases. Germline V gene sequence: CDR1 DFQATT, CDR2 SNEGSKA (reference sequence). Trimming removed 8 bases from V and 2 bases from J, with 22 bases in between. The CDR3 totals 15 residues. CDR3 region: CSSIWRGSGTYEQYF. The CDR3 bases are TGCAGTTCAATTTGGAGGGGAAGTGGGACCTACGAGCAGTACTTC.

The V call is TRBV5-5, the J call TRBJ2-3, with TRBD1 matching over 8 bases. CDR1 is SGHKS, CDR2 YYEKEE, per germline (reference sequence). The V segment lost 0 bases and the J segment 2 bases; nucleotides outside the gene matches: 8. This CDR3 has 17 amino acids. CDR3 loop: CASSLDRQGISTDTQYF. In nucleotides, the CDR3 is TGTGCCAGCAGCTTGGACCGACAGGGGATCTCCACAGATACGCAGTATTTT.

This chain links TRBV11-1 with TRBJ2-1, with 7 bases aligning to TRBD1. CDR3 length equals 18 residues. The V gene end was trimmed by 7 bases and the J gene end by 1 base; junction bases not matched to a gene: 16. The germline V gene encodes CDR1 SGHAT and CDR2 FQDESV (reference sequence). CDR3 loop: CASKKTGTVVESYNEQFF. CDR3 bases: TGTGCCAGCAAGAAGACCGGGACAGTAGTTGAGTCCTACAATGAGCAGTTCTTC.

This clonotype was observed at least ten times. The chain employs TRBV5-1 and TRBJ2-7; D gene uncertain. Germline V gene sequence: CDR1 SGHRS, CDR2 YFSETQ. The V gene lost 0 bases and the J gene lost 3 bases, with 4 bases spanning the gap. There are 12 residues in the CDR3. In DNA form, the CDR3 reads TGCGCCAGCAGCTTGGGGGACTACGAGCAGTACTTC. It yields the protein CASSLGDYEQYF.

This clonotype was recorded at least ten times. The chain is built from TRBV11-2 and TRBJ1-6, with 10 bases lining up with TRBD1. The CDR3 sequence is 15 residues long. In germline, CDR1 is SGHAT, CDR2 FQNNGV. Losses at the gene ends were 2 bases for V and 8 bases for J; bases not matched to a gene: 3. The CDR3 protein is CASSLRQGADSPLHF. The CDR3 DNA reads TGTGCCAGCAGCTTACGACAGGGGGCTGATTCACCCCTCCACTTT.

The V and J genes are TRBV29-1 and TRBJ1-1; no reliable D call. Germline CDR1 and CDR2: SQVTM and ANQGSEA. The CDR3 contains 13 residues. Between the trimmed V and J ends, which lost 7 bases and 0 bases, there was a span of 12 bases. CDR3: CSAWEEMNTEAFF. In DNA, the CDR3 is TGCAGCGCCTGGGAGGAAATGAACACTGAAGCTTTCTTT.

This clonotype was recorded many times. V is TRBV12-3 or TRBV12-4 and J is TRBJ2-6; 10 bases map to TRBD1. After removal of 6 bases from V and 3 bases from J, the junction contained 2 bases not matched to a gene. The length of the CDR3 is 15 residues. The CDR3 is CASRTGGFGANVLTF. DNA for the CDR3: TGTGCCAGCAGGACAGGGGGCTTTGGGGCCAACGTCCTGACTTTC.

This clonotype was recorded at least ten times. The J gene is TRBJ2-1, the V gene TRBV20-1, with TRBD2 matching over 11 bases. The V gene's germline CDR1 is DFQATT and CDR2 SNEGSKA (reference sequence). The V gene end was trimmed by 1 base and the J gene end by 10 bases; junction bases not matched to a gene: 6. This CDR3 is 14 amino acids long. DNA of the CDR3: TGCAGTGCTAGAGTGCTAGCGGGAGGTGGAGAGCAGTTCTTC. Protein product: CSARVLAGGGEQFF.

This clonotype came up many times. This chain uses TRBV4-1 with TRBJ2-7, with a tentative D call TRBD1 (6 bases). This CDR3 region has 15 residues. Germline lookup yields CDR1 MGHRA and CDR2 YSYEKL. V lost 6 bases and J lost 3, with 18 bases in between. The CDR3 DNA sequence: TGCGCCAGCAGTACAGACAACAGGGTCGGCTACGAGCAGTACTTC. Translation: CASSTDNRVGYEQYF.

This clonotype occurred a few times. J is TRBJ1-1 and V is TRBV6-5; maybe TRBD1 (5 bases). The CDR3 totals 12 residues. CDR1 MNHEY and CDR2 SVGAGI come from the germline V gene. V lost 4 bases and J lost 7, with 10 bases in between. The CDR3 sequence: CASSSGLIEAFF. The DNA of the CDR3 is TGTGCCAGCAGTTCGGGACTTATTGAAGCTTTCTTT.

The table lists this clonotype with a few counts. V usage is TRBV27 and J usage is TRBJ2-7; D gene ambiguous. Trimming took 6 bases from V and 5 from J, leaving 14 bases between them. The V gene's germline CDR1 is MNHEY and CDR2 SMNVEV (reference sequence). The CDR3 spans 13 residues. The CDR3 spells CASRSNVYNEQYF. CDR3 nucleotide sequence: TGTGCCAGCAGATCGAACGTTTACAACGAGCAGTACTTC.